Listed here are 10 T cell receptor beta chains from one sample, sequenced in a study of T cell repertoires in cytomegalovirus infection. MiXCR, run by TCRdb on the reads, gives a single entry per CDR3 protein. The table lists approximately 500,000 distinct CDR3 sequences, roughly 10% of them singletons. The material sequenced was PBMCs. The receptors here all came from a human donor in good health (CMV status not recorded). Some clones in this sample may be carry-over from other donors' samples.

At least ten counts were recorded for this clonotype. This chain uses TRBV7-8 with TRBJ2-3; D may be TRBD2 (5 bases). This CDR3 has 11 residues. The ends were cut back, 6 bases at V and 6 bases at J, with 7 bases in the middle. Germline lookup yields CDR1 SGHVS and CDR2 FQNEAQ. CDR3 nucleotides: TGTGCCAGCAGGAGGGCGGATACGCAGTATTTT. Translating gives CASRRADTQYF.

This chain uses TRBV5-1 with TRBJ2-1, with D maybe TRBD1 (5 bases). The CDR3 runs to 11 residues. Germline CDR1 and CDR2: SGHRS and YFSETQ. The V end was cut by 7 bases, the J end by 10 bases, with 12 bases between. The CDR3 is CASQGVGEQFF. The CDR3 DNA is TGCGCCAGCCAAGGGGTAGGGGAGCAGTTCTTC.

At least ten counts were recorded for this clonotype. The CDR3 DNA follows: TGTGCCAGCAGCTATAGCGGGGGGGCCGTCAATGAGCAGTTCTTC. It specifies CASSYSGGAVNEQFF. The chain links TRBV12-3 or TRBV12-4 to TRBJ2-1; 11 bases align to TRBD2. The CDR3 is 15 residues long. V lost 6 bases to trimming and J lost 6 bases; unmatched junction nucleotides: 7.

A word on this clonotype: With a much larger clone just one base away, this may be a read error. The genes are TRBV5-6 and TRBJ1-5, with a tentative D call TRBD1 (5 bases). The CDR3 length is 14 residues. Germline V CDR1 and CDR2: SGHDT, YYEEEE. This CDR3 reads CASSPWGGNQTQHF. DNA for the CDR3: TGTGCCAGCAGCCCCTGGGGCGGCAATCAGACCCAGCATTTT.

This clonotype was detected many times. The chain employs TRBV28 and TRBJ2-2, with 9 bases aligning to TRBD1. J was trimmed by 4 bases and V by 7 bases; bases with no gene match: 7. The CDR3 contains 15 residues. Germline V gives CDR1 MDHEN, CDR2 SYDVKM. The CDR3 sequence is CASNQQGAGTGELFF. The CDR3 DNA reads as TGTGCCAGCAATCAACAGGGGGCCGGCACCGGGGAGCTGTTTTTT. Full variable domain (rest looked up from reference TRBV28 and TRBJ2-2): DVKVTQSSRYLVKRTGEKVFLECVQDMDHENMFWYRQDPGLGLRLIYFSYDVKMKEKGDIPEGYSVSREKKERFSLILESASTNQTSMYLCASNQQGAGTGELFFGEGSRLTVL.

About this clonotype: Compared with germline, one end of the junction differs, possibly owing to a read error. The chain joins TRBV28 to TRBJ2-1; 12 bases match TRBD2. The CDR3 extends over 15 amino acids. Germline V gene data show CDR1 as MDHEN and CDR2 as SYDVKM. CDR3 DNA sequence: TGTGCCAGCAGTCCTAGCGGGAGGGTATACAATGAGCAGCTCTTC. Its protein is CASSPSGRVYNEQLF.

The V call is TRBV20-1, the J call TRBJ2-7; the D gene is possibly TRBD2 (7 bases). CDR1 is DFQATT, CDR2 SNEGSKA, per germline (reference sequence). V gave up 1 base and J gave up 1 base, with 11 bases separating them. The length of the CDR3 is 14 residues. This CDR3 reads CSARGGGRSYEQYF. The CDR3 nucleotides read TGCAGTGCTAGAGGGGGGGGCAGGTCCTACGAGCAGTACTTC.

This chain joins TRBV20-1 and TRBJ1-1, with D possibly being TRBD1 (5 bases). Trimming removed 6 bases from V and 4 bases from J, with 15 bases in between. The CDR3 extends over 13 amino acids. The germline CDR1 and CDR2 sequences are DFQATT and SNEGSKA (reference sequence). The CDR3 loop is CSATLGEATEAFF. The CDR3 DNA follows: TGCAGTGCCACCCTAGGGGAGGCCACTGAAGCTTTCTTT.

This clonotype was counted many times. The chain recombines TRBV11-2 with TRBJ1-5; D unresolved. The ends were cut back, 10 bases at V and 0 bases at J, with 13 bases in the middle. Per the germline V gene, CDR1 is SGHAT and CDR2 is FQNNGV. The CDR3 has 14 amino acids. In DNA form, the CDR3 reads TGTGCCACCATCGAACGGGATAGCAATCAGCCCCAGCATTTT. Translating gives CATIERDSNQPQHF.

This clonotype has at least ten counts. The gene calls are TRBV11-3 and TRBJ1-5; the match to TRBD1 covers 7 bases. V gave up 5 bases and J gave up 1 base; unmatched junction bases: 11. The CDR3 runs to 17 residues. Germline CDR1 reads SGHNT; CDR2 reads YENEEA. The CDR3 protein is CASSPGQALGSNQPQHF. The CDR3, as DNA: TGTGCCAGCAGCCCCGGACAGGCGCTGGGGAGCAATCAGCCCCAGCATTTT.